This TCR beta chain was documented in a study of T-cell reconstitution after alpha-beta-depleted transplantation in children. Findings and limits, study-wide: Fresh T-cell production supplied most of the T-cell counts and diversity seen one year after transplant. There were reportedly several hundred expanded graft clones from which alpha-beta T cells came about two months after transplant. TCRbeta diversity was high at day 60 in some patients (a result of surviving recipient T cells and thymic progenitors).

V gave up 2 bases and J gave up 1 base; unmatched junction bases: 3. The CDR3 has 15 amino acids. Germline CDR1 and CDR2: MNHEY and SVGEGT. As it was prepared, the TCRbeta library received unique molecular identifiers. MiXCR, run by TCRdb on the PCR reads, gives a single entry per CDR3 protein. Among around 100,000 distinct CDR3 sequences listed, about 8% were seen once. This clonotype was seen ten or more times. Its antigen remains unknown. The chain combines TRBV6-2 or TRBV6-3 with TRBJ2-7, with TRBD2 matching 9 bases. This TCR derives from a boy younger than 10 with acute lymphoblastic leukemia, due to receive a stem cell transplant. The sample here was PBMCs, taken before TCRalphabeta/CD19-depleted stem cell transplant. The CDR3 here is CASSYGLAGSYEQYF. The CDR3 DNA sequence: TGTGCCAGCAGTTACGGTCTAGCGGGATCCTACGAGCAGTACTTC.